This TCR beta chain is from a study of blood T cells in healthy people across ages. For the second PCR, which ran for about 7 to 11 cycles, a sample-barcoded 5' primer and a J-beta primer mix were used. TCRdb ran MiXCR on the 5' RACE reads and lists one entry per CDR3 protein. The table lists around 1.5 million distinct CDR3 sequences, roughly 40% of them singletons. Trimming at V came to 5 bases and at J to 5 bases, leaving 13 bases not matched to a gene. The V gene's germline CDR1 is LGHNA and CDR2 YNFKEQ. CDR3 length: 18 amino acids. This TCR was recovered from a woman in her late teens or twenties in good health. Material for sequencing was blood. The chain links TRBV4-2 to TRBJ2-1, with 12 bases that match TRBD2. The CDR3, as DNA: TGTGCCAGCAGCACCCGGGCCGGACTAGCGGGAAACCACAATGAGCAGTTCTTC. As protein: CASSTRAGLAGNHNEQFF.